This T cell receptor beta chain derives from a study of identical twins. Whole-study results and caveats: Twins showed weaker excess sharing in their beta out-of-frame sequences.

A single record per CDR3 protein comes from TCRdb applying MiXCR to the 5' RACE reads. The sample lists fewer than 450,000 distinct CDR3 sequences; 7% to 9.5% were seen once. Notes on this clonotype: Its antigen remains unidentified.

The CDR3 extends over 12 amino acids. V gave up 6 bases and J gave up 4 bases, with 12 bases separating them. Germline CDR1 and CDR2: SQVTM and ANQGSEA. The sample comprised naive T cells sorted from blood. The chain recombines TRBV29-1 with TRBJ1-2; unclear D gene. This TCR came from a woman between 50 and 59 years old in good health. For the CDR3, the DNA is TGCAGCGTGGTACGACCTCCCTATGGCTACACCTTC. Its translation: CSVVRPPYGYTF.